The T cell receptor (beta chain) described here comes from a study of blood T cell repertoires in COVID-19. Study-wide context: Acute and convalescent COVID-19 samples came from the United States, Italy and Spain. PBMCs, B-cell-depleted T cells, or T cells were the source of the cDNA or gDNA that made up the material.

Trimming took 6 bases from V and 9 from J, leaving 22 bases between them. Germline lookup yields CDR1 SGHDT and CDR2 YYEEEE. This CDR3 is built from 15 residues. Study processing details: Amplification of reference gene primers provided the estimated nucleated cell counts. Method: immunoSEQ multiplex PCR; TCRdb's copy keeps in-frame clones and lacks some. V and J calls and clone size are given by that table; D and trimming were obtained from the DNA. This table has roughly 130,000 clones, almost 85% appearing once. This clonotype originated in a woman aged 25-40 years who had recovered from COVID-19. This sequence joins TRBV5-6 and TRBJ2-1; D might be TRBD2 (7 bases). Sequences were obtained from peripheral blood. Written as DNA, the CDR3 is TGTGCCAGCACCCGGCGAGGGGGGGGCTACGGTGAGCAGTTCTTC. Translating gives CASTRRGGGYGEQFF.